This TCR beta chain comes out of a study of CD8+ T cells in alopecia areata. Study summary: Tofacitinib therapy took 6 to 18 months; 6 months off drug came after. Study-wide results and caveats: Tofacitinib did not eliminate many expanded lesional clones from scalp or blood.

It was cDNA, reverse transcribed from extracted RNA, that served as the sequencing template. The assay was immunoSEQ multiplex PCR, and TCRdb's table has in-frame clones only and misses some. This table has some 110,000 clones, 50% to 75% appearing once. CDR1 and CDR2 from the germline V gene are SGHVS and FNYEAQ. This CDR3 has 13 amino acids. V was clipped by 5 bases and J by 8 bases, with 10 bases between them. With regard to this clone: No antigen is known for it.

Specified treatment: oral pan-JAK inhibitor, 5-10 mg twice daily. Patients with alopecia areata provided lesional scalp punch biopsies as well as peripheral blood. The genes are TRBV7-6 and TRBJ1-6; D unresolved. The sample consisted of CD8+ T cells sorted from blood, taken at week 4, from a patient treated with tofacitinib. This clonotype originated in a human donor with alopecia areata. CDR3 sequence: CASSPRLDSPLHF. The CDR3 nucleotides read TGTGCCAGCAGCCCTAGGTTGGATTCACCCCTCCACTTT.